The T cell receptor (beta chain) under discussion was sequenced for a study of blood T cells in healthy people across ages. Germline V gene lookup returns CDR1 DFQATT and CDR2 SNEGSKA (reference sequence). V trimming: 6 bases; J trimming: 4 bases; junction bases outside the gene matches: 2. The CDR3 has 12 residues. Through a sample-barcoded 5' primer and a J-beta primer mix, a second PCR was run for roughly 7 to 11 cycles. Each CDR3 protein gets one entry after TCRdb re-called the 5' RACE reads with MiXCR. Here the sample spans 550,000 to 750,000 distinct CDR3 sequences, around a fifth being singletons.

Sequenced input: blood. The rearrangement uses TRBV20-1 and TRBJ1-5, with TRBD1 matching over 8 bases. The clonotype was recovered from a man in his sixties or seventies in good health. The CDR3 is CSAWTGNQPQHF. For the CDR3, the DNA is TGCAGTGCCTGGACAGGGAATCAGCCCCAGCATTTT.